What follows are 20 T cell receptor beta chains derived from one specimen sequenced in a study of blood T cell repertoires in COVID-19. Sequencing used immunoSEQ multiplex PCR; TCRdb keeps in-frame clones, though not all of them. The table has around 76,000 clones, 65% to 85% seen once. The sample taken for sequencing was peripheral blood. The receptors shown here come from a man aged 50-59 years with COVID-19, enrolled during active disease.

This sequence joins TRBV28 and TRBJ1-1; D gene uncertain. CDR1 is MDHEN and CDR2 is SYDVKM in the germline V gene. CDR3 length: 13 residues. Trimming shortened V by 2 bases and J by 1 base, and 5 bases separated the two germline ends. The CDR3 DNA reads as TGTGCCAGCAGTTTACGGGGGAACACTGAAGCTTTCTTT. Protein product: CASSLRGNTEAFF.

CDR3 residues: CASSPVLDRENEKLFF. Here the CDR3 DNA reads TGTGCCAGCAGCCCAGTTCTGGACAGAGAAAATGAAAAACTGTTTTTT. This chain uses TRBV16 with TRBJ1-4; a possible D gene is TRBD1 (6 bases). With 4 bases removed from V and 5 bases from J, the gap between germline ends came to 17 bases. Germline V gene lookup returns CDR1 KGHSY and CDR2 FQNENV. The CDR3 runs 16 residues.

The J gene is TRBJ1-1, the V gene TRBV6-2 or TRBV6-3, with 7 bases aligning to TRBD1. Trimming at V came to 2 bases and at J to 1 base, leaving 10 bases not matched to a gene. Germline values: CDR1 MNHEY, CDR2 SVGEGT. This CDR3 contains 17 residues. CDR3 nucleotides: TGTGCCAGCAGTTACGAGCAGGGGGTAGAAGAGAACACTGAAGCTTTCTTT. It yields the protein CASSYEQGVEENTEAFF.

V is TRBV30 and J is TRBJ1-1; D is perhaps TRBD1 (5 bases). V was trimmed by 3 bases and J by 1 base, leaving 6 bases between them. Germline assignment: CDR1 GTSNPN and CDR2 SVGIG (reference sequence). The CDR3 runs to 12 residues. The CDR3 DNA is TGTGCCTGGAGGGGGGGGAACACTGAAGCTTTCTTT. Its translation: CAWRGGNTEAFF.

The chain uses TRBV5-1 and TRBJ1-4; perhaps TRBD1 as D (6 bases). Per germline, CDR1 SGHRS and CDR2 YFSETQ. Trimming took 0 bases from V and 6 from J, leaving 12 bases between them. The CDR3 has 15 residues. The CDR3: CASSLAGGPDEKLFF. CDR3 in DNA: TGCGCCAGCAGCTTGGCGGGGGGCCCGGATGAAAAACTGTTTTTT.

This chain connects TRBV10-3 to TRBJ2-1; 8 bases line up with TRBD1. This CDR3 spans 13 amino acids. V lost 7 bases to trimming and J lost 5 bases; unmatched junction nucleotides: 4. Germline CDR1 ENHRY, CDR2 SYGVKD. CDR3 in amino acids: CAIKQGVNNEQFF. CDR3 bases: TGTGCCATCAAACAGGGGGTTAACAATGAGCAGTTCTTC.

This rearrangement joins TRBV5-6 to TRBJ2-7, with 15 bases fitting TRBD2. The germline gives CDR1 SGHDT, CDR2 YYEEEE. The CDR3 totals 18 residues. V shed 5 bases, J shed 4 bases, and the junction held 13 bases outside the gene matches. The CDR3 sequence is CASSYGTSGRSWVYEQYF. The CDR3 DNA reads TGTGCCAGCAGTTACGGGACTAGCGGGAGGAGTTGGGTATACGAGCAGTACTTC.

The rearrangement uses TRBV7-3 and TRBJ2-1; TRBD1 matches at 7 bases. Unmatched junction bases numbered 6, after V lost 4 bases and J lost 9 bases. Germline V gene lookup returns CDR1 SGHTA and CDR2 FQGTGA. CDR3 length: 13 residues. CDR3 residues: CASSSRQGAEQFF. CDR3 nucleotides: TGTGCCAGCAGCTCAAGACAGGGAGCTGAGCAGTTCTTC.

This clone has just a few counts. The chain combines TRBV10-2 with TRBJ1-6, with 7 positions matching TRBD1. This CDR3 region has 14 residues. Unmatched junction bases numbered 5, after V lost 6 bases and J lost 6 bases. Germline CDR1 is WSHSY and CDR2 is SAAADI. The CDR3 here is CASRLDRLNSPLHF. The CDR3 DNA sequence: TGCGCCAGCAGGCTGGACAGGCTTAATTCACCCCTCCACTTT.

The chain links TRBV28 to TRBJ2-1, with 10 bases that match TRBD2. Trimming removed 6 bases from V and 0 bases from J; junction bases left unmatched: 8. Germline values: CDR1 MDHEN, CDR2 SYDVKM. CDR3 size: 17 residues. CDR3 DNA sequence: TGTGCCAGCAGCACCACTAGCGGGAAGAGCTCCTACAATGAGCAGTTCTTC. Its translation: CASSTTSGKSSYNEQFF.

This chain links TRBV27 with TRBJ2-3; the match to TRBD2 covers 14 bases. This CDR3 region has 17 residues. The germline V gene has CDR1 MNHEY and CDR2 SMNVEV (reference sequence). The J segment lost 6 bases and the V segment lost 0 bases, leaving 5 bases of the junction unmatched. CDR3 amino acids: CASSLSGLAGEQDTQYF. Written as DNA, the CDR3 is TGTGCCAGCAGTTTATCGGGACTAGCGGGAGAGCAGGATACGCAGTATTTT.

The genes are TRBV14 and TRBJ2-6; the D is unclear. Trimming stripped 1 base from V and 1 base from J, with 5 bases between. Per the germline V gene, CDR1 is SGHDN and CDR2 is FVKESK. The CDR3 is 15 residues long. The CDR3 here is CASSQALSGANVLTF. The CDR3 nucleotides are TGTGCCAGCAGCCAAGCTCTTTCTGGGGCCAACGTCCTGACTTTC.

This clone was seen only a few times. CDR3 nucleotides: TGCGCCAGCAGTGTGGGAGTCACCTACGAGCAGTACTTC. As protein: CASSVGVTYEQYF. The chain is built from TRBV5-1 and TRBJ2-7; possible D gene TRBD2, 5 bases. The CDR3 is made up of 13 amino acids. V shed 5 bases and J shed 2 bases, with 11 bases lying between them. Germline lookup yields CDR1 SGHRS and CDR2 YFSETQ. Together with reference TRBV5-1 and TRBJ2-7, the CDR3 gives the full variable domain: KAGVTQTPRYLIKTRGQQVTLSCSPISGHRSVSWYQQTPGQGLQFLFEYFSETQRNKGNFPGRFSGRQFSNSRSEMNVSTLELGDSALYLCASSVGVTYEQYFGPGTRLTVT.

The V call is TRBV30, the J call TRBJ1-5; weak D call: TRBD1 (6 bases). Germline assignment: CDR1 GTSNPN and CDR2 SVGIG (reference sequence). The CDR3 runs 14 residues. Trimming removed 5 bases from V and 7 bases from J, with 18 bases in between. CDR3 residues: CAWAAGGRGQPQHF. CDR3 DNA: TGTGCCTGGGCGGCGGGGGGCAGGGGCCAGCCCCAGCATTTT.

In this sample, this clone turned up a few times. The chain joins TRBV3-1 (or the pseudogene TRBV3-2) to TRBJ1-5, with D perhaps matching TRBD1 (5 bases). V lost 1 base and J lost 5, with 12 bases in between. This CDR3 contains 15 residues. CDR1 is LGHDT, CDR2 YNNKEL, per germline (reference sequence). The CDR3 coding sequence is TGTGCCAGCAGCCAAGGAGTCCCGGGGGATCAGCCCCAGCATTTT. It yields the protein CASSQGVPGDQPQHF.

This chain connects TRBV18 to TRBJ1-2; possible D gene TRBD1, 6 bases. The CDR3 is made up of 15 amino acids. Trimming removed 2 bases at V and 4 bases at J, with 14 bases between. CDR1 and CDR2 from the germline V gene are KGHSH and LQKENI. The CDR3 here is CASSPSQDSVYGYTF. CDR3 nucleotide sequence: TGTGCCAGCTCACCATCACAGGACAGTGTCTATGGCTACACCTTC.

This chain uses TRBV25-1 with TRBJ1-6, with 8 bases that match TRBD1. The CDR3 is 14 residues long. Trimming cost V 6 bases and J 7 bases; bases outside gene matches: 5. Germline-derived CDR1 and CDR2 are MGHDK and SYGVNS. CDR3 residues: CASSFDRGNSPLHF. CDR3 sequence (DNA): TGTGCCAGCAGCTTCGACAGGGGAAATTCACCCCTCCACTTT.

In its sample, this clone was seen many times. This rearrangement joins TRBV27 to TRBJ2-7; 12 bases align to TRBD2. The germline V gene has CDR1 MNHEY and CDR2 SMNVEV (reference sequence). V lost 8 bases, J lost 4 bases, and 9 bases stayed unmatched. The CDR3 totals 15 residues. For the CDR3, the DNA is TGTGCCAGCGCAATGTGGACTAGCGGGACATACGAGCAGTACTTC. Translating it yields CASAMWTSGTYEQYF.

The rearrangement links TRBV6-5 to TRBJ2-7; 7 nucleotides line up with TRBD2. The CDR3 is made up of 15 amino acids. Trimming cost V 0 bases and J 5 bases; bases outside gene matches: 7. Germline V gene lookup returns CDR1 MNHEY and CDR2 SVGAGI. The DNA of the CDR3 is TGTGCCAGCAGTTACTCGGGGGGGAGGGCCCACGAGCAGTACTTC. Protein product: CASSYSGGRAHEQYF.

The chain uses TRBV6-5 and TRBJ1-1, with D tentatively TRBD1 (6 bases). This CDR3 has 13 amino acids. The germline V and J ends were trimmed by 6 bases and 3 bases, with 11 bases remaining between them. Germline V gene data show CDR1 as MNHEY and CDR2 as SVGAGI. CDR3 in amino acids: CASSEGGHTEAFF. For the CDR3, the DNA is TGTGCCAGCAGCGAGGGGGGGCACACTGAAGCTTTCTTT.